This T cell receptor beta chain comes out of a study of T cell responses to AZD1222 COVID-19 vaccine. Study-wide results and limits: Receipt of two AZD1222 doses was followed by a rise in Spike-specific TCR breadth and depth.

Trimming removed 4 bases at V and 0 bases at J, with 10 bases between. This CDR3 region has 14 residues. The germline gives CDR1 GTSNPN, CDR2 SVGIG (reference sequence). As to this clone: No antigen is known for it.

Assay used: immunoSEQ multiplex PCR; TCRdb lists only in-frame clones, some missing. The sample shows 90,000 to 150,000 clones, approximately 86% of them seen only once. This sample comprised peripheral blood, obtained 28 days after the second AZD1222 dose. The genes are TRBV30 and TRBJ1-3; D is undetermined. The source of this sequence is an adult who received the AZD1222 COVID-19 vaccine. CDR3 protein: CAWTDRPSGNTIYF. In DNA, the CDR3 is TGTGCCTGGACAGATCGTCCCTCTGGAAACACCATATATTTT.